What follows is one T cell receptor (beta chain) and its context. Antigen specificity is unknown. It was a CCR7+ PD-1- TIGIT- phenotype that stem-like memory CD8+ T cells (TSTEM) showed. Total CD8+ T cells came from negative magnetic enrichment. These data originate in a study of human CD8 memory T cell subsets. Generation of TCR beta libraries used UMI-labeled 5' RACE. TCRdb processed the 5' RACE reads again and assigns one entry to each CDR3 protein, with no DNA. The sample table sets out under 8,000 distinct CDR3 sequences. Broader study findings: The chains that were sequenced in this study were only T cell receptor beta chains. T cells showing similarly high diversity were the stem-like memory and precursor exhausted cells, not the effector memory cells.

The CDR3 has 12 amino acids. From germline, CDR1 is LNHNV and CDR2 YYDKDF (reference sequence). The sequence came from a human donor in good health. The gene calls are TRBV15 and TRBJ2-5; TCRdb proposes TRBD2, but this gene call is untestable without DNA. Sequenced material: CD8+ stem-like memory T cells (TSCM and TCM) sorted from PBMCs. The subset: stem-like memory CD8 T cells (TSTEM), CCR7+ PD-1- TIGIT-. The CDR3 loop reads CATSRGGLGQYF. Combining the CDR3 with reference TRBV15 and TRBJ2-5 gives the whole variable domain DAMVIQNPRYQVTQFGKPVTLSCSQTLNHNVMYWYQQKSSQAPKLLFHYYDKDFNNEADTPDNFQSRRPNTSFCFLDIRSPGLGDTAMYLCATSRGGLGQYFGPGTRLLVL.